The clone carrying this T cell receptor beta chain was detected only a few times. The data were taken from a study of shared clonotypes between healthy human individuals. Study context: A couple of women and a few men aged 18 to 49 served as donors.

Execution of the assay was at deep level. Ten immunoSEQ deep assay plates held the unsorted PBMC DNA. Profiled with immunoSEQ multiplex PCR; TCRdb holds only in-frame clones, not every one. The data contain around 500,000 clones, around 73% of them singletons. Adults of Caucasian background living in Nashville, Tennessee made up all donors. The sample comprised PBMCs. The sequence was obtained from a woman in her thirties or forties in good health. Some clones in this sample may be carry-over from other donors' samples.

CDR3: CARSWMGQGSNYGYTF. CDR3 bases: TGTGCCAGAAGCTGGATGGGACAGGGGAGTAACTATGGCTACACCTTC. This chain connects TRBV5-3 to TRBJ1-2; 10 positions match TRBD1. TRBV5-3 is treated as an ORF (open reading frame) with a function not yet certain. The CDR3 runs 16 residues. J gave up 1 base and V 3 bases, and 6 bases lay outside the gene matches.